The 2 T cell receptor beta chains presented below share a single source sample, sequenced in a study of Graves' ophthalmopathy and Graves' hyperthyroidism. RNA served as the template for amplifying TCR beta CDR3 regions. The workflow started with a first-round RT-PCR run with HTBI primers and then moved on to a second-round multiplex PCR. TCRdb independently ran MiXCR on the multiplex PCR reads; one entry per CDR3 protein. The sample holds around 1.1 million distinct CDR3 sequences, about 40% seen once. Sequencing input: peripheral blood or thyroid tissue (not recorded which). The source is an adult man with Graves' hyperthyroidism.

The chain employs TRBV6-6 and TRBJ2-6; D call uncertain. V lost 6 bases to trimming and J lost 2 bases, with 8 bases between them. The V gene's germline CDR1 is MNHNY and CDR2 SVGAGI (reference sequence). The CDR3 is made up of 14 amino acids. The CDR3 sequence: CASRLGAGANVLTF. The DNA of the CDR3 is TGTGCCAGCAGACTCGGAGCTGGGGCCAACGTCCTGACTTTC.

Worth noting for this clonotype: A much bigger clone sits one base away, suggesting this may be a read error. CDR3 sequence reads: CSVRGQVDEQYF. CDR3 coding DNA: TGCAGCGTCAGGGGACAGGTGGACGAGCAGTACTTC. J is TRBJ2-7 and V is TRBV29-1; TRBD1 agrees at 8 bases. The V segment lost 6 bases and the J segment 5 bases; nucleotides outside the gene matches: 6. Germline-derived CDR1 and CDR2 are SQVTM and ANQGSEA. The CDR3 length is 12 residues.